This T cell receptor (beta chain) was sequenced in a study of technical replicates of blood from a handful of donors. As for this clone: The DNA is left out, because the CDR3 cannot be placed on it with certainty; the CDR3 is given as TCRdb lists it.

Produced via immunoSEQ multiplex PCR; TCRdb's table is partial and in-frame only. The data show about 75,000 clones, approximately 89% seen once. The CDR3 length is 16 residues, termini included. The germline V gene encodes CDR1 SGDLS and CDR2 YYNGEE. The chain joins TRBV9 to TRBJ1-2. The TCR sequence derives from a human donor in good health. Some clones in this sample may be carry-over from other donors' samples. The sequenced material came from PBMCs. CDR3 amino acids: CASSPTPLWGEDGYTF.